This T cell receptor (beta chain) is from a study of OX40 agonist ivuxolimab in advanced cancers. At the level of the study: Participants could have had prior anti-PD-1, anti-PD-L1 or anti-CTLA-4 therapy, and around 40% had some.

Data came from immunoSEQ multiplex PCR; TCRdb stores just in-frame clones and leaves some out. The table records about 68,000 clones, 80% to 90% of them present only once. In the case of this clone: The antigen remains unidentified.

Study-level points and caveats: The study observed clonal expansion of CD4+ and CD8+ blood T cells by week 6 at 0.1 to 3.0 mg/kg. No antigen was identified for the clonally expanded peripheral T cells. Certain nonresponding patients likewise had low normalized T-cell clonal expansion.

The ends were cut back, 0 bases at V and 0 bases at J, with 3 bases in the middle. CDR1 and CDR2 from the germline V gene are SGHRS and YFSETQ. The CDR3 sequence is 13 residues long. The chain is built from TRBV5-1 and TRBJ1-2; D not certain. This receptor was taken from an adult with an advanced solid tumor such as melanoma, head and neck, liver or kidney cancer. The source was CD4+ or CD8+ T cells sorted from blood, collected in a trial of the OX40 agonist ivuxolimab. CDR3 in DNA: TGCGCCAGCAGCTTGGGGGCTAACTATGGCTACACCTTC. Translation gives CASSLGANYGYTF.